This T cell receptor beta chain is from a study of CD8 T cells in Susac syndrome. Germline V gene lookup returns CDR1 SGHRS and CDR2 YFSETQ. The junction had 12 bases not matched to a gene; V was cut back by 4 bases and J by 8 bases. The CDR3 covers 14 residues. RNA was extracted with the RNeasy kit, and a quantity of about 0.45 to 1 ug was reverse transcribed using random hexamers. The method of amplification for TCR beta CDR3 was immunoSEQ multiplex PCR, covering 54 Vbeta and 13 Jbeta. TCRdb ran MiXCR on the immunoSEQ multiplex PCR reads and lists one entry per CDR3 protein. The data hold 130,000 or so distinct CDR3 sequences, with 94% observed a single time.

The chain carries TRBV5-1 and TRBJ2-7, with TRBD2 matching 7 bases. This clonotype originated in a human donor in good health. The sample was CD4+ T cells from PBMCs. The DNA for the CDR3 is TGCGCCAGCAGCCCGGGATCGGAGCGGGATAAGCAGTACTTC. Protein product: CASSPGSERDKQYF. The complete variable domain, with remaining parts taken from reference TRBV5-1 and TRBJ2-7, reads KAGVTQTPRYLIKTRGQQVTLSCSPISGHRSVSWYQQTPGQGLQFLFEYFSETQRNKGNFPGRFSGRQFSNSRSEMNVSTLELGDSALYLCASSPGSERDKQYFGPGTRLTVT.